Listed here are 7 T cell receptor beta chains from one sample, sequenced in a study of blood T cell repertoires in COVID-19. Sequencing used immunoSEQ multiplex PCR; TCRdb keeps in-frame clones, though not all of them. This sample carries about 340,000 clones, about 90% of them seen once, and the ten largest clones take about 6%. Specimen: peripheral blood. The receptors originated from a woman between 45 and 60 years old with COVID-19, enrolled during active disease.

V usage is TRBV21-1 and J usage is TRBJ2-5; the table's D gene call, TRBD1, was not cross checked with the DNA. TRBV21-1 counts as a pseudogene. The CDR3 contains 12 residues. The CDR3 reads CASSGQIQTQYF. Here the CDR3 DNA reads TGTGCCAGCAGCGGACAGATCCAGACCCAGTACTTC.

The chain joins TRBV28 to TRBJ2-2; D unresolved. The V end was cut by 3 bases, the J end by 8 bases, with 7 bases between. Germline CDR1 and CDR2: MDHEN and SYDVKM. The CDR3 extends over 12 amino acids. CDR3 DNA: TGTGCCAGCAGTTTGAGTACTGGGGAGCTGTTTTTT. Protein sequence: CASSLSTGELFF.

About this clone: This CDR3 is also generated by other DNA sequences in the sample. This chain uses TRBV5-6 with TRBJ1-2; D call uncertain. Looked up from germline, CDR1 is SGHDT and CDR2 is YYEEEE. The CDR3 runs to 13 residues. V gave up 1 base and J gave up 5 bases, with 9 bases separating them. The DNA of the CDR3 is TGTGCCAGCAGCTTGCCAGGTAGATATGGCTACACCTTC. Encoded protein: CASSLPGRYGYTF.

The J gene is TRBJ1-5, the V gene TRBV19, with a tentative D call TRBD1 (5 bases). V was pared by 8 bases and J by 7 bases, with 12 bases between. CDR1 and CDR2 from the germline V gene are LNHDA and SQIVND (reference sequence). The CDR3 sequence is 12 residues long. The CDR3 protein is CASSQGYQPQHF. CDR3 nucleotides: TGTGCCAGTTCTCAGGGTTACCAGCCCCAGCATTTT.

In regard to this clone: Within the sample, other DNA sequences also encode this same CDR3. V gene TRBV7-6 combines with J gene TRBJ2-7; no reliable D call. The germline V gene has CDR1 SGHVS and CDR2 FNYEAQ. The V gene lost 5 bases and the J gene lost 0 bases, with 2 bases spanning the gap. The CDR3 spans 11 residues. CDR3 protein: CASSLSYEQYF. CDR3 nucleotides: TGTGCCAGCAGCCTCTCCTACGAGCAGTACTTC.

The V and J genes are TRBV7-8 and TRBJ2-5; D is possibly TRBD1 (6 bases). In germline, CDR1 is SGHVS, CDR2 FQNEAQ. This CDR3 contains 13 residues. V lost 4 bases and J 2 bases, leaving 8 bases between the germline ends. CDR3 DNA sequence: TGTGCCAGCAGCTGGACAGTACAAGAGACCCAGTACTTC. Translation gives CASSWTVQETQYF.

V usage is TRBV11-2 and J usage is TRBJ1-1; the D gene is possibly TRBD1 (6 bases). The V end was cut by 7 bases, the J end by 4 bases, with 16 bases between. The CDR3 length is 14 residues. Per the germline V gene, CDR1 is SGHAT and CDR2 is FQNNGV. CDR3 nucleotide sequence: TGTGCCAGCATCCGGGGGGGCACGAGCACTGAAGCTTTCTTT. This gives the protein CASIRGGTSTEAFF.